This T cell receptor beta chain originates from a study of blood T cell repertoires in COVID-19. In germline, CDR1 is LGHNA, CDR2 YNFKEQ. The V and J ends lost 0 bases and 5 bases respectively, with 8 bases between them. The CDR3 is 14 residues long. In the original analysis: Estimation of nucleated cell counts was performed using reference gene primer amplification. Measured with immunoSEQ multiplex PCR; TCRdb has only the in-frame clones, and not every one. The DNA gave D and trimming, while V, J and clone size come from that table. This sample has some 73,000 clones, with more than 60% found just once.

This TCR came from a man in his sixties with acute or convalescent COVID-19. The rearrangement uses TRBV4-2 and TRBJ1-5; unclear D gene. Sequenced sample: peripheral blood. CDR3 protein: CASSQDREDQPQHF. The CDR3 DNA sequence: TGTGCCAGCAGCCAAGATCGAGAGGATCAGCCCCAGCATTTT.